What follows is one T cell receptor (beta chain) and its context. What it recognizes is unknown. Germline V gene data show CDR1 as SGHTA and CDR2 as FQGNSA. The CDR3 is 16 residues long. Trimming removed 1 base from V and 2 bases from J, with 15 bases in between. cDNA libraries of TCR beta carried unique molecular identifiers. TCRdb reanalysed the PCR reads using MiXCR and keeps one entry per CDR3 protein. The sample yields approximately 730,000 distinct CDR3 sequences, more than 45% seen once. This sample stems from a study of post-analysis software for immune sequencing data. Study-level points and caveats: By F measure, samples from a shared preparation batch strongly co-clustered. Elevated frequency relative to controls characterized four or five TRBV segments in patients, TRBV5-6, TRBV5-1 and TRBV20-1 among them.

Source material: blood. The J gene is TRBJ2-7, the V gene TRBV7-2; the D is unclear. The sequence derives from a girl aged 5 to 17 with multiple sclerosis. The CDR3 reads CASSLDSQRYTYEQYF. The CDR3 coding sequence is TGTGCCAGCAGCTTAGATAGCCAGCGTTACACCTACGAGCAGTACTTC. Combining the CDR3 with reference TRBV7-2 and TRBJ2-7 gives the whole variable domain GAGVSQSPSNKVTEKGKDVELRCDPISGHTALYWYRQSLGQGLEFLIYFQGNSAPDKSGLPSDRFSAERTGGSVSTLTIQRTQQEDSAVYLCASSLDSQRYTYEQYFGPGTRLTVT.